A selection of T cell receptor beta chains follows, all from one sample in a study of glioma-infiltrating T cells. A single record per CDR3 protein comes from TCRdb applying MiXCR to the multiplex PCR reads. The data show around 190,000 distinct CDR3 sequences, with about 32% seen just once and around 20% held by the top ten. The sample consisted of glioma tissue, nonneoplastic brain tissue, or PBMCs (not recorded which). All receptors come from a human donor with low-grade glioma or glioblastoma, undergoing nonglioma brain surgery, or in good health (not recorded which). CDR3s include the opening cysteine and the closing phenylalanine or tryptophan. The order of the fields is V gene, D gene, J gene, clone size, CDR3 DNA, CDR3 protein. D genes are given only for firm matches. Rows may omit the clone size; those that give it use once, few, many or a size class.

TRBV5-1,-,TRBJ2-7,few,TGCGCCAGCAGCGAAGTAGACGAGCAGTACTTC,CASSEVDEQYF
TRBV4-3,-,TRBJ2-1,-,TGCGCCAGCAGCCAAGAGTACCTAGTCCAAGAGCAGTTCTTC,CASSQEYLVQEQFF
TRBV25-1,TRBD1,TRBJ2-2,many,TGTGCCAGCAGTAAGGGACCGGGACAGGAAAACACCGGGGAGCTGTTTTTT,CASSKGPGQENTGELFF
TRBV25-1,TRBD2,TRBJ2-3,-,TGTGCCAGCAGTGAGTCCGGGACTAGCGGGAGGACCACAGATACGCAGTATTTT,CASSESGTSGRTTDTQYF
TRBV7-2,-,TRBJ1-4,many,TGTGCCAGCAGCTTAGCGGGAGGGGCAGCTAATGAAAAACTGTTTTTT,CASSLAGGAANEKLFF
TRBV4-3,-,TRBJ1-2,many,TGCGCCAGCAGCCAAGATGTTACAGTCTATGGCTACACCTTC,CASSQDVTVYGYTF
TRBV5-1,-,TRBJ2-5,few,TGCGCCAGCAGCTTGGCCTGGGGGACCCAAGAGACCCAGTACTTC,CASSLAWGTQETQYF
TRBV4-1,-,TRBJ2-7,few,TGCGCCAGCAGCATACAGGACAGGGAGGGATTCGAGCAGTACTTC,CASSIQDREGFEQYF
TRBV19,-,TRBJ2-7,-,TGTGCCAGTAGTCCGTCGGGGGTCGAGCAGTACTTC,CASSPSGVEQYF
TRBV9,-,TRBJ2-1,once,TGTGCCAGCAGCCTAACTAGCTCCCCCTACAATGAGCGGTTCTTC,CASSLTSSPYNERFF
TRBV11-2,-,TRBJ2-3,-,TGTGCCAGCAGCCACCCAACCATGATCACAGATACGCAGTATTTT,CASSHPTMITDTQYF
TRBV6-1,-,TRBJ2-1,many,TGTGCCAGCAGTCAGGGACCCCACAATGAGCAGTTCTTC,CASSQGPHNEQFF
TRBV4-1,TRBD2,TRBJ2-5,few,TGCGCCAGCAGCCAAGATCGGGGTAGCGGGACGGAGACCCAGTACTTC,CASSQDRGSGTETQYF
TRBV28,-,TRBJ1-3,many,TGTGCCAGCAGTTTAGCGGTCACTTCTGGAAACACCATATATTTT,CASSLAVTSGNTIYF
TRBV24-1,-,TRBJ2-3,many,TGTGCCACCTCCGGACAGATCACAGATACGCAGTATTTT,CATSGQITDTQYF
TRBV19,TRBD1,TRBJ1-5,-,TGTGCCAGTAGTCCACTGACAGGGGAGGGCCAGCCCCAGCATTTT,CASSPLTGEGQPQHF
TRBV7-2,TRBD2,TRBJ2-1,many,TGTGCCAGCAGCTTGGGACTAGCTGGGGAGCAGTTCTTC,CASSLGLAGEQFF
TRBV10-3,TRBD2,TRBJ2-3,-,TGTGCCATCAGTGAGAATAGCGGGAGGGAAGATAAGCAGTATTTT,CAISENSGREDKQYF
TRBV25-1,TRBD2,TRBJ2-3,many,TGTGCCAGCAGTGGGGGGGACTACTACACAGATACGCAGTATTTT,CASSGGDYYTDTQYF
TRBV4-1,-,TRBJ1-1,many,TGCGCCAGCAGCCAAAGCCCGTCAGCGACTGAAGCTTTCTTT,CASSQSPSATEAFF
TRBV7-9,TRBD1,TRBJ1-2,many,TGTGCCAGCAGCTTAGCGGGACAGGCTGATGGCTACACCTTC,CASSLAGQADGYTF
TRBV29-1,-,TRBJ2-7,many,TGCAGCACTTCAGACCAGTACGAGCAGTACTTC,CSTSDQYEQYF
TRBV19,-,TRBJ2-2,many,TGTGCCAGTAGAACAGAGAACACCGGGGAGCTGTTTTTT,CASRTENTGELFF
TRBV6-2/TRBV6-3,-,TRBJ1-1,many,TGTGCCAGCACCCTCCGGGGGAACACTGAAGCTTTCTTT,CASTLRGNTEAFF
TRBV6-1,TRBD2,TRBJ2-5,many,TGTGCCAGCAGTGAAGCGGGGACTAGCGGGAGGGCTTTCCAAGAGACCCAGTACTTC,CASSEAGTSGRAFQETQYF
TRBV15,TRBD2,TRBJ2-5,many,TGTGCCACCAGCAGAGTAGTACGCGGGAGGGCCCCGGAGACCCAGTACTTC,CATSRVVRGRAPETQYF
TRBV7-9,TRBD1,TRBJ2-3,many,TGTGCCAGCAGCCCGGACAGGGGCATCACAGATACGCAGTATTTT,CASSPDRGITDTQYF
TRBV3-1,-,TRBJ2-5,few,TGTGCCAGCAGCCAAGAACCCACACGGGAGACCCAGTACTTC,CASSQEPTRETQYF
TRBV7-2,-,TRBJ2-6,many,TGTGCCAGCAGCCGTCCACAGGTCTCTGGGGCCAACGTCCTGACTTTC,CASSRPQVSGANVLTF
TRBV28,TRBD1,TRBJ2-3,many,TGTGCCAGCAGTCGTTCAGGGGGCGCGGTAGATACGCAGTATTTT,CASSRSGGAVDTQYF
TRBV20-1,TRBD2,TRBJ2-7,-,TGCAGTGCCATCGAAATAGCGGGAGGGCACTACGAGCAGTACTTC,CSAIEIAGGHYEQYF
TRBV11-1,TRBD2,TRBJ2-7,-,TGTGCCAGCAGCCCATGGACTAGCGGGAGTATGAGCTCCTACGAGCAGTACTTC,CASSPWTSGSMSSYEQYF
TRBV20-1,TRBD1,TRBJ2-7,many,TGCAGTGCTAGAATGGACAGGAGCGCCTACGAGCAGTACTTC,CSARMDRSAYEQYF
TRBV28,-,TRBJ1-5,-,TGTGCCAGCAGGTCCCAGGGACGGAGCAATCAGCCCCAGCATTTT,CASRSQGRSNQPQHF
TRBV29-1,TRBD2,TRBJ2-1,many,TGCAGCGTTGAACGGCCTAGCGGGACCGGTAATGAGCAGTTCTTC,CSVERPSGTGNEQFF
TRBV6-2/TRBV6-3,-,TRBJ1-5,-,TGTGCCAGCCGGTCAGCTGATCAGCCCCAGCATTTT,CASRSADQPQHF
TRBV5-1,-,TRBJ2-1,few,TGCGCCAGCAGCTTGGCCGGGACCGGACGAGGGTTCTTC,CASSLAGTGRGFF
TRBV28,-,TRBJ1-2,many,TGTGCCAGCAGTTCGACGGACAGCTTAGTTAATCATGGCTACACCTTC,CASSSTDSLVNHGYTF
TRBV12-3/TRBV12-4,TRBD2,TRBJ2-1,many,TGTGCCAGCAGCTGGCTAGCGGCCAGGAGCTCCTACAATGAGCAGTTCTTC,CASSWLAARSSYNEQFF
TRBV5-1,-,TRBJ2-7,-,TGCACCAGCAGCTCTACAGGGGGGGGATCCTACGAGCAGTACTTC,CTSSSTGGGSYEQYF
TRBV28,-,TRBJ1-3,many,TGTGCCAGTGTCGTTGGAAACACCATATATTTT,CASVVGNTIYF
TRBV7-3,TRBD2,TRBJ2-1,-,TGTGCCAGCAGCCAGTCCTCGACTAGCGGCGGTGAGCAGTTCTTC,CASSQSSTSGGEQFF
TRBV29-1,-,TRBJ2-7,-,TGCAGCGTTGAGTTCGGCGGGGATTATTACTACGAGAAGTACTTC,CSVEFGGDYYYEKYF
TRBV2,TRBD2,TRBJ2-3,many,TGTGCCAGCAGTGTAAGAACTAGCGCCCCAGATACGCAGTATTTT,CASSVRTSAPDTQYF